The 31 T cell receptor beta chains below all came from one sample that was sequenced in a study of shared clonotypes between healthy human individuals. Measured with immunoSEQ multiplex PCR; TCRdb has only the in-frame clones, and not every one. The sample has 2,100,000 or so clones; approximately 94% are singletons. Material: naive CD4+ T cells sorted from blood. The sample's subset: CD45RA+ positively selected. These receptors all stem from a man aged 18 to 30 in good health.

V gene TRBV4-1 combines with J gene TRBJ1-2, with a weak D call TRBD1 (6 bases). Germline CDR1 and CDR2: MGHRA and YSYEKL. Trimming took off 2 bases at V and 6 bases at J, with 13 bases between the two ends. The CDR3 has 14 residues. The CDR3 DNA follows: TGCGCCAGCAGCCAACCAGGGACAACGGATGGCTACACCTTC. Encoded protein: CASSQPGTTDGYTF.

V and J are TRBV5-1 and TRBJ1-4; weak D call: TRBD1 (6 bases). V was shortened by 3 bases and J by 8 bases, with 17 bases between the two germline ends. The germline V gene encodes CDR1 SGHRS and CDR2 YFSETQ. This CDR3 is 15 amino acids long. CDR3 DNA: TGCGCCAGCAGCTCCACGGGGGGCCGGGGGGAAAAACTGTTTTTT. Its protein is CASSSTGGRGEKLFF.

The rearrangement links TRBV10-3 to TRBJ2-3; 10 bases fit TRBD2. This CDR3 comprises 17 residues. Germline CDR1 reads ENHRY; CDR2 reads SYGVKD. J was trimmed by 2 bases and V by 10 bases; bases with no gene match: 15. The CDR3 DNA is TGTGCCACCGAAAACCCATTACTAGCGGGGTCCACAGATACGCAGTATTTT. It translates to CATENPLLAGSTDTQYF.

The gene calls are TRBV4-2 and TRBJ2-1, with D perhaps assigned TRBD1 or TRBD2 (5 bases each). This CDR3 has 14 residues. CDR1 is LGHNA, CDR2 YNFKEQ, per germline. V lost 1 base, J lost 6 bases, and 10 bases lay in between. The CDR3 here is CASSQGGDFNEQFF. In DNA form, the CDR3 reads TGTGCCAGCAGCCAAGGAGGGGATTTCAATGAGCAGTTCTTC.

The chain uses TRBV9 and TRBJ1-4; 9 nucleotides agree with TRBD1. Germline CDR1 SGDLS, CDR2 YYNGEE. This CDR3 is built from 16 residues. Trimming removed 4 bases from V and 5 bases from J; junction bases left unmatched: 9. For the CDR3, the DNA is TGTGCCAGCAGCCCTTTTGCCGGGACAGGGAATGAAAAACTGTTTTTT. This gives the protein CASSPFAGTGNEKLFF. Variable domain in full (rest from reference TRBV9 and TRBJ1-4): DSGVTQTPKHLITATGQRVTLRCSPRSGDLSVYWYQQSLDQGLQFLIQYYNGEERAKGNILERFSAQQFPDLHSELNLSSLELGDSALYFCASSPFAGTGNEKLFFGSGTQLSVL.

The chain recombines TRBV11-2 with TRBJ2-3, with D hard to call. Germline V gene data show CDR1 as SGHAT and CDR2 as FQNNGV. Trimming left V 0 bases short and J 4 bases short, with 11 bases between. The CDR3 is 15 amino acids. The DNA for the CDR3 is TGTGCCAGCAGCTTAGATTCGTCAGGTGCAGATACGCAGTATTTT. Translated: CASSLDSSGADTQYF.

The chain is built from TRBV11-2 and TRBJ2-7, with TRBD1 matching over 9 bases. V dropped 1 base and J dropped 7; count of bases not matched to a gene: 5. The CDR3 is 14 amino acids. Germline lookup yields CDR1 SGHAT and CDR2 FQNNGV. The CDR3 coding sequence is TGTGCCAGCAGCTTAGTACAGGGGGCCGGGGAGCAGTACTTC. Encoded protein: CASSLVQGAGEQYF.

In regard to this clone: Other DNA sequences in this sample translate to the same CDR3. J is TRBJ2-5 and V is TRBV18; 9 bases are shared with TRBD2. V lost 3 bases and J lost 1; bases outside the gene matches: 3. The length of the CDR3 is 15 residues. Per the germline V gene, CDR1 is KGHSH and CDR2 is LQKENI. Here the CDR3 reads CASSPLAGLQETQYF. CDR3 nucleotide sequence: TGTGCCAGCTCACCTCTAGCGGGGCTCCAAGAGACCCAGTACTTC.

The rearrangement uses TRBV2 and TRBJ1-1; the D gene is possibly TRBD1 (6 bases). The CDR3 has 14 amino acids. Germline values: CDR1 SNHLY, CDR2 FYNNEI. Deletions cut 7 bases from V and 5 bases from J, with 17 bases between. This chain's CDR3 is CASTLRDMGTEAFF. The CDR3 bases are TGTGCCAGCACCCTAAGGGACATGGGGACTGAAGCTTTCTTT. The full variable domain, its missing parts supplied by reference TRBV2 and TRBJ1-1, is EPEVTQTPSHQVTQMGQEVILRCVPISNHLYFYWYRQILGQKVEFLVSFYNNEISEKSEIFDDQFSVERPDGSNFTLKIRSTKLEDSAMYFCASTLRDMGTEAFFGQGTRLTVV.

This chain connects TRBV9 to TRBJ1-2; possibly TRBD1 for D (5 bases). CDR1 and CDR2 from the germline V gene are SGDLS and YYNGEE. The CDR3 has 15 residues. Trimming stripped 4 bases from V and 3 bases from J, with 16 bases between. CDR3 residues: CASSSREGRDYGYTF. The CDR3 DNA reads as TGTGCCAGCAGCTCCAGGGAAGGGAGGGACTATGGCTACACCTTC.

This sequence joins TRBV27 and TRBJ2-5, with 9 bases aligning to TRBD2. There are 15 residues in the CDR3. V gave up 3 bases and J gave up 4 bases; unmatched junction bases: 6. The germline gives CDR1 MNHEY, CDR2 SMNVEV (reference sequence). The CDR3 DNA reads TGTGCCAGCAGTTTTTCACTAGCGGGTAGAGAGACCCAGTACTTC. Its translation: CASSFSLAGRETQYF.

The J gene is TRBJ2-7, the V gene TRBV5-1, with a weak D call TRBD1 (5 bases). Germline values: CDR1 SGHRS, CDR2 YFSETQ. The CDR3 extends over 14 amino acids. V lost 0 bases and J lost 7, with 14 bases in between. In nucleotides, the CDR3 is TGCGCCAGCAGCTTGGGAGACAGACGCCGGGAGCAGTACTTC. This codes for CASSLGDRRREQYF.

Here the CDR3 reads CASRPSTGGASKNIQYF. CDR3 sequence (DNA): TGTGCCAGCAGGCCATCTACTGGGGGGGCATCCAAAAACATTCAGTACTTC. The chain couples TRBV28 to TRBJ2-4; D perhaps matches TRBD2 (7 bases). Germline CDR1 reads MDHEN; CDR2 reads SYDVKM. The germline V and J ends were trimmed by 6 bases and 2 bases, with 20 bases remaining between them. The CDR3 length is 17 residues.

Of note for this clone: This sample includes further DNA sequences coding for the same CDR3. V and J are TRBV7-9 and TRBJ2-1; D is unclear. The CDR3 loop spans 13 amino acids. The V end was cut by 5 bases, the J end by 0 bases, with 5 bases between. CDR1 is SEHNR, CDR2 FQNEAQ, per germline (reference sequence). CDR3 sequence: CASSLNSYNEQFF. CDR3 DNA sequence: TGTGCCAGCAGCCTTAACTCCTACAATGAGCAGTTCTTC.

This clone was recorded only once. The genes are TRBV28 and TRBJ1-3; a possible D gene is TRBD1 (5 bases). Germline loops: CDR1 MDHEN, CDR2 SYDVKM. CDR3 length: 16 residues. V dropped 8 bases and J dropped 0 bases, with 17 bases sitting between them. CDR3 coding DNA: TGTGCCAGCCAGACGAGGGGCACCCCCTCTGGAAACACCATATATTTT. This sequence encodes CASQTRGTPSGNTIYF.

V is TRBV27 and J is TRBJ1-2; a weak D match, TRBD1 (5 bases). The CDR3 totals 18 residues. Per the germline V gene, CDR1 is MNHEY and CDR2 is SMNVEV (reference sequence). The V end was cut by 4 bases, the J end by 5 bases, with 26 bases between. CDR3 protein: CASSSTDPWTLGAYGYTF. DNA of the CDR3: TGTGCCAGCAGTTCCACGGACCCGTGGACCCTTGGGGCGTATGGCTACACCTTC.

The V call is TRBV18, the J call TRBJ1-2; maybe TRBD1 (6 bases). CDR3 size: 14 residues. Trimming left V 3 bases short and J 2 bases short, with 10 bases between. CDR1 and CDR2 (germline): KGHSH, LQKENI. The CDR3 protein is CASSPADRNYGYTF. In nucleotides, the CDR3 is TGTGCCAGCTCACCTGCTGACAGGAACTATGGCTACACCTTC.

The chain has TRBV4-1 and TRBJ2-4; TRBD2 matches 7 bases. Germline V gene data show CDR1 as MGHRA and CDR2 as YSYEKL. This CDR3 has 18 residues. The J segment lost 2 bases and the V segment lost 1 base, leaving 11 bases of the junction unmatched. The chain's CDR3 is CASSQGMAAGEPKNIQYF. The DNA of the CDR3 is TGCGCCAGCAGCCAAGGAATGGCCGCGGGAGAGCCCAAAAACATTCAGTACTTC.

V usage is TRBV5-1 and J usage is TRBJ1-1; D not certain. V lost 1 base to trimming and J lost 1 base, with 8 bases between them. Germline values: CDR1 SGHRS, CDR2 YFSETQ. The CDR3 has 14 amino acids. CDR3 DNA: TGCGCCAGCAGCTTGCGAGACAAGAACACTGAAGCTTTCTTT. As protein: CASSLRDKNTEAFF.

The chain carries TRBV6-5 and TRBJ1-5, with D unresolved. Deletions cut 0 bases from V and 9 bases from J, with 9 bases between. Germline V gives CDR1 MNHEY, CDR2 SVGAGI. The CDR3 is 13 amino acids. The CDR3 is CASSYSNVGPQHF. The CDR3 region has the DNA TGTGCCAGCAGTTACTCGAATGTCGGGCCCCAGCATTTT.

V gene TRBV28 combines with J gene TRBJ1-3; D ambiguous. The CDR3 totals 15 residues. The ends were cut back, 5 bases at V and 0 bases at J, with 11 bases in the middle. Germline lookup yields CDR1 MDHEN and CDR2 SYDVKM. CDR3 nucleotides: TGTGCCAGCAGTACCCCTCCGGGCTCTGGAAACACCATATATTTT. Its protein product is CASSTPPGSGNTIYF.

This chain uses TRBV15 with TRBJ1-2; 7 bases line up with TRBD1. The CDR3 has 17 amino acids. J lost 5 bases, V lost 0 bases, and 12 bases had no gene match. The germline V gene has CDR1 LNHNV and CDR2 YYDKDF (reference sequence). CDR3 in amino acids: CATSREGWEGANYGYTF. Here the CDR3 DNA reads TGTGCCACCAGCAGAGAGGGCTGGGAGGGGGCGAATTATGGCTACACCTTC. Together with reference TRBV15 and TRBJ1-2, the CDR3 gives the full variable domain: DAMVIQNPRYQVTQFGKPVTLSCSQTLNHNVMYWYQQKSSQAPKLLFHYYDKDFNNEADTPDNFQSRRPNTSFCFLDIRSPGLGDTAMYLCATSREGWEGANYGYTFGSGTRLTVV.

The genes are TRBV7-9 and TRBJ2-7; D is possibly TRBD1 (6 bases). The CDR3 is 15 residues long. V was cut by 7 bases and J by 4 bases, with 20 bases left in between. The germline gives CDR1 SEHNR, CDR2 FQNEAQ (reference sequence). This CDR3 reads CASTPYEGVRYEQYF. For the CDR3, the DNA is TGTGCCAGCACCCCCTACGAGGGGGTAAGGTACGAGCAGTACTTC.

J is TRBJ1-6 and V is TRBV4-1; TRBD1 matches at 8 bases. Germline V gives CDR1 MGHRA, CDR2 YSYEKL. Losses at the gene ends were 0 bases for V and 6 bases for J; bases not matched to a gene: 4. CDR3 length: 16 residues. CDR3 in amino acids: CASSQDAGTGNSPLHF. The CDR3 nucleotides read TGCGCCAGCAGCCAAGATGCGGGGACAGGTAATTCACCCCTCCACTTT.

The genes are TRBV7-9 and TRBJ2-1, with TRBD2 identical over 8 bases. J lost 1 base, V lost 0 bases, and 2 bases had no gene match. The length of the CDR3 is 16 residues. Per germline, CDR1 SEHNR and CDR2 FQNEAQ (reference sequence). CDR3 bases: TGTGCCAGCAGCTTAGCACTAGCGGCGTCCTACAATGAGCAGTTCTTC. Its protein product is CASSLALAASYNEQFF.

J is TRBJ1-5 and V is TRBV18; perhaps TRBD1 as D (5 bases). The germline gives CDR1 KGHSH, CDR2 LQKENI. V was clipped by 2 bases and J by 6 bases, with 11 bases between them. The CDR3 covers 14 residues. CDR3 protein: CASSPIGVGQPQHF. CDR3 coding DNA: TGTGCCAGCTCACCAATAGGGGTCGGTCAGCCCCAGCATTTT.

CDR3 amino acids: CASSLLSLGSSYEQYF. CDR3 nucleotide sequence: TGTGCCAGCAGCTTATTATCTCTCGGCAGCTCCTACGAGCAGTACTTC. The chain couples TRBV7-9 to TRBJ2-7; no clear D gene. Trimming shortened V by 2 bases and J by 0 bases, and 14 bases separated the two germline ends. Germline values: CDR1 SEHNR, CDR2 FQNEAQ (reference sequence). This CDR3 has 16 amino acids. Variable domain in full (rest from reference TRBV7-9 and TRBJ2-7): DTGVSQNPRHKITKRGQNVTFRCDPISEHNRLYWYRQTLGQGPEFLTYFQNEAQLEKSRLLSDRFSAERPKGSFSTLEIQRTEQGDSAMYLCASSLLSLGSSYEQYFGPGTRLTVT.

The rearrangement uses TRBV5-5 and TRBJ1-5, with 7 bases lining up with TRBD1. The trim removed 4 bases at V and 0 bases at J, leaving 4 bases unmatched. The CDR3 totals 15 residues. Per the germline V gene, CDR1 is SGHKS and CDR2 is YYEKEE (reference sequence). The CDR3 nucleotides read TGTGCCAGCAGCAGGACAGGTGCTAGCAATCAGCCCCAGCATTTT. Its protein is CASSRTGASNQPQHF.

The chain joins TRBV6-5 to TRBJ1-2; D gene unclear. The CDR3 covers 14 residues. The V end lost 6 bases, the J end lost 1 base, and 12 bases lay between the germline ends. CDR1 and CDR2 from the germline V gene are MNHEY and SVGAGI. As DNA, the CDR3 is TGTGCCAGCAGGTCGTTCAGAATTAACTATGGCTACACCTTC. Residues: CASRSFRINYGYTF.

With regard to this clone: The junction and the germline gene differ at one end; a read error may be behind it. The J gene is TRBJ2-5, the V gene TRBV7-7, with D possibly called TRBD1 or TRBD2 (6 bases each). Germline values: CDR1 SSHAT, CDR2 FNYEAQ (reference sequence). The CDR3 sequence is 15 residues long. CDR3 DNA: TGTGCTAGCAGCTTATCGGGGGCTTACCAAGAGACCCAGTACTTC. Translating gives CASSLSGAYQETQYF.

This CDR3 reads CASRPTATNEKLFF. The CDR3 DNA follows: TGTGCCAGTAGGCCGACAGCAACTAATGAAAAACTGTTTTTT. The chain carries TRBV19 and TRBJ1-4, with D possibly TRBD1 on 5 matching bases. CDR1 LNHDA and CDR2 SQIVND come from the germline V gene (reference sequence). V was shortened by 6 bases and J by 0 bases, with 8 bases between the two germline ends. The CDR3 contains 14 residues.